This T cell receptor beta chain was profiled in a study of shared clonotypes between healthy human individuals. Across the study: Plates per donor: three CD4 naive, three CD4 memory, two CD8 naive, one CD8 memory. Study findings and constraints: Naive subsets typically showed greater estimated richness than memory subsets.

Assay: immunoSEQ multiplex PCR; the TCRdb copy retains only in-frame clones and omits some. This sample has about 680,000 clones, with 73% found just once. This clone was found a few times. Antigen specificity is unknown. This clonotype was sampled from a young woman in good health. The sample taken for sequencing was memory CD4+ T cells sorted from blood. Stated subset: CD45RA-negative fraction.

CDR3 loop: CASSQGGGGGYTF. The CDR3 nucleotides are TGCGCCAGCAGCCAAGGTGGGGGGGGCGGCTACACCTTC. The gene calls are TRBV5-1 and TRBJ1-2, with TRBD1 as a possible D gene (6 bases). With 4 bases removed from V and 8 bases from J, the gap between germline ends came to 15 bases. CDR1 is SGHRS, CDR2 YFSETQ, per germline. The CDR3 covers 13 residues.